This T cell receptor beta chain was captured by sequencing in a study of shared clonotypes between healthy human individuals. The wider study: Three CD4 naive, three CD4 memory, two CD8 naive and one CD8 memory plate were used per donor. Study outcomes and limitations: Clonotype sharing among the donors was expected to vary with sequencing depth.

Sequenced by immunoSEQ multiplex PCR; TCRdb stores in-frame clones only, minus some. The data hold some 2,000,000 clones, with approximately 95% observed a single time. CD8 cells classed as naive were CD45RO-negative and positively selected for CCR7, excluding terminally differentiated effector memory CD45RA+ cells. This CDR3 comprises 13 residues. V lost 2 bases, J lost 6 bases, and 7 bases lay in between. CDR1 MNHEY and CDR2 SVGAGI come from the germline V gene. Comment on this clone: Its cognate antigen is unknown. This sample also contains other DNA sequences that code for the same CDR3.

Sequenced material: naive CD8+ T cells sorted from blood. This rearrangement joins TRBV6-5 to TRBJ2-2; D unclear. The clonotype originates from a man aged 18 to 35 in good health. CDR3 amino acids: CASSYLGSGELFF. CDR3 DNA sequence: TGTGCCAGCAGTTACCTGGGTTCCGGGGAGCTGTTTTTT.